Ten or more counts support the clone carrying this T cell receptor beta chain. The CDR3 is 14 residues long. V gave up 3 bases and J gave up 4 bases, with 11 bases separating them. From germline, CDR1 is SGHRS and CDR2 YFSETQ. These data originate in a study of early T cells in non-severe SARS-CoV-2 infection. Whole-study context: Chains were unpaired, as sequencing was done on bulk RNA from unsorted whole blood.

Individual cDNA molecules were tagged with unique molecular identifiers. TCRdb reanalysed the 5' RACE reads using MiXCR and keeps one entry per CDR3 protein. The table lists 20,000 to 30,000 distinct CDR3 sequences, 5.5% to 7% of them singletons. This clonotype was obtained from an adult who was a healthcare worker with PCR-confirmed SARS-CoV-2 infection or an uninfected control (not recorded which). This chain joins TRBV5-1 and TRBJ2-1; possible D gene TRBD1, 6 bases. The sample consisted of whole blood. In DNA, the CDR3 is TGCGCCAGCAGCTGGGGGCAGGGATACAATGAGCAGTTCTTC. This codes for CASSWGQGYNEQFF.